This TCR beta chain was recorded in a study of blood T cell repertoires in COVID-19. TCRdb's table, derived via immunoSEQ multiplex PCR, lists solely in-frame clones and lacks some. The profile shows about 39,000 clones, 87% of them singletons. This CDR3 has 14 amino acids. Sequenced material: peripheral blood. The clonotype originates from a man aged 50-60 years with active or convalescent COVID-19. J is TRBJ2-3 and V is TRBV12-2; the table calls TRBD2, which could not be checked here. TRBV12-2 is assigned pseudogene status. The CDR3 sequence is CASRLGGSPDTQYF. The CDR3 nucleotides read TGTGCAAGTCGCCTCGGGGGGTCCCCAGATACGCAGTATTTT.